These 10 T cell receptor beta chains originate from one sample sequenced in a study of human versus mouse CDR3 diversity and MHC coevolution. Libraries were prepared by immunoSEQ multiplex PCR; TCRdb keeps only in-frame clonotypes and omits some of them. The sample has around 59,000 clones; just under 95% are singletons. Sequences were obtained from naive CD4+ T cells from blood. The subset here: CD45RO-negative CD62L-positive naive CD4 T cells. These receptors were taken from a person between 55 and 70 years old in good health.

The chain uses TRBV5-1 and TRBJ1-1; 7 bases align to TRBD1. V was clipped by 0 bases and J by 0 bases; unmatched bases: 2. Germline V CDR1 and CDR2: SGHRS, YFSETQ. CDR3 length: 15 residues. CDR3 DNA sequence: TGCGCCAGCAGCTTGGGGACAGGCTTGAACACTGAAGCTTTCTTT. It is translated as CASSLGTGLNTEAFF.

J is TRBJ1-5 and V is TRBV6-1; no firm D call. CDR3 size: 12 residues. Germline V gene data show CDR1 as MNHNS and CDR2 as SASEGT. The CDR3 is CASELSNQPQHF. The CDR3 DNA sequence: TGTGCATCGGAGCTTAGCAATCAGCCCCAGCATTTT.

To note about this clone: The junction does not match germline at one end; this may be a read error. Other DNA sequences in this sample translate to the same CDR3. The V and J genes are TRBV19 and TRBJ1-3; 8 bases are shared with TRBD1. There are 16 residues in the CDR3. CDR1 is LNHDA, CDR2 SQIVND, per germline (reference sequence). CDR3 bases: TGCGCCAGTACTACCTCCGACAGGGGAGATGGAAACACCATATATTTT. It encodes CASTTSDRGDGNTIYF.

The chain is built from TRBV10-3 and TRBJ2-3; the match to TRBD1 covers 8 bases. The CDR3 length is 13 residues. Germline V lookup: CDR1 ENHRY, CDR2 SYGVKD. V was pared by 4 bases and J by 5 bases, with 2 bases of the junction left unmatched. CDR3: CAISGTGIDTQYF. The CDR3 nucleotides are TGTGCCATCAGTGGGACAGGGATAGATACGCAGTATTTT.

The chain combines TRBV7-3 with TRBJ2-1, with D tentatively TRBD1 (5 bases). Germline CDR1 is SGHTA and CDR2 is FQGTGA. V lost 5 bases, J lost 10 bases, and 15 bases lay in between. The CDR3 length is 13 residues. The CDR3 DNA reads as TGTGCCAGCAGCCCCCGGACCAGGGAAGAGCAGTTCTTC. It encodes CASSPRTREEQFF. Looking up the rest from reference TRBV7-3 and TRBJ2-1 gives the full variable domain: GAGVSQTPSNKVTEKGKYVELRCDPISGHTALYWYRQSLGQGPEFLIYFQGTGAADDSGLPNDRFFAVRPEGSVSTLKIQRTERGDSAVYLCASSPRTREEQFFGPGTRLTVL.

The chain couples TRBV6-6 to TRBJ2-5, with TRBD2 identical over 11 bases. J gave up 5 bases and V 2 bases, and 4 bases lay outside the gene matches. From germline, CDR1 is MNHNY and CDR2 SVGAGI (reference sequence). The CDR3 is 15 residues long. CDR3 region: CASSYTRLAGETQYF. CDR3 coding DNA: TGTGCCAGCAGTTACACCCGACTAGCGGGGGAGACCCAGTACTTC.

The CDR3 sequence is CASSPGFDEQFF. The DNA of the CDR3 is TGCGCCAGCAGTCCGGGATTCGATGAGCAGTTCTTC. This rearrangement joins TRBV10-1 to TRBJ2-1; tentative D call: TRBD2 (5 bases). V gave up 5 bases and J gave up 8 bases, with 10 bases separating them. Germline loops: CDR1 WNHNN, CDR2 SYGVQD (reference sequence). CDR3 length equals 12 residues.

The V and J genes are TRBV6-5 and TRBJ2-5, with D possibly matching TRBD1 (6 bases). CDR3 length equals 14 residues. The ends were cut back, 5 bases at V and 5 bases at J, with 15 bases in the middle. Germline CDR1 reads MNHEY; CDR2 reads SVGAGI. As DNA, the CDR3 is TGTGCCAGCAGTGAGTGGGGGCGCATGGAGACCCAGTACTTC. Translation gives CASSEWGRMETQYF.

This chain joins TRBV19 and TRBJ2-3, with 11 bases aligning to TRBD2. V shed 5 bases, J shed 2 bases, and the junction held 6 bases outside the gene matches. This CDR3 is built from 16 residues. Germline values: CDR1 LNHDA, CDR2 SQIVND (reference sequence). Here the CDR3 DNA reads TGTGCCAGTAGTCTACTAGCGGGAGAGGTCACAGATACGCAGTATTTT. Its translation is CASSLLAGEVTDTQYF.

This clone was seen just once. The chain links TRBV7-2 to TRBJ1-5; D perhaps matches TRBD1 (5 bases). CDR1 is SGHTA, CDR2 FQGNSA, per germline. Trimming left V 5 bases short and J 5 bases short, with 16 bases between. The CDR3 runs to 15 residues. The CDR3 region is CASSLRSGGDQPQHF. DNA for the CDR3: TGTGCCAGCAGCCTTCGGTCTGGGGGGGATCAGCCCCAGCATTTT.